This T cell receptor (beta chain) was documented in a study of T cell responses to AZD1222 COVID-19 vaccine. Repertoires were generated with immunoSEQ multiplex PCR, while TCRdb's copy carries only in-frame clones and drops some. Counted here are about 150,000 clones, 70% to 90% occurring once; the ten biggest clones make up 1.9%. With regard to this clone: Its specificity is unknown.

Broader study findings: Repertoires were sampled only after the peak T cell response.

Trimming removed 4 bases from V and 2 bases from J, with 11 bases in between. There are 14 residues in the CDR3. In germline, CDR1 is MGHRA, CDR2 YSYEKL. The sequence was obtained from an adult in good health. The chain combines TRBV4-1 with TRBJ1-2; D possibly corresponds to TRBD1 (6 bases). The starting material was peripheral blood, obtained on day 0 of AZD1222 vaccination. This CDR3 is CASSLIDRNYGYTF. The CDR3 coding sequence is TGCGCCAGCAGCCTTATAGACAGGAACTATGGCTACACCTTC.